The clone carrying this T cell receptor beta chain was counted only a few times. The target antigen is unknown. Method: immunoSEQ multiplex PCR; TCRdb's copy keeps in-frame clones and lacks some. The data contain tens of thousands of clones, 60% to 75% of them seen just once; the ten biggest clones take up over 2.5%. The data belong to a study of PD-1 blockade in classical Hodgkin lymphoma. Whole-study results and caveats: There remain no defined causes for the repertoire differences, which possibly reflect disease activity or prior therapy.

Following autologous stem cell transplantation, relapse occurred in every patient, and exposure to brentuximab vedotin varied. The input for sequencing was peripheral blood mononuclear cells (PBMCs), taken before the second cycle of nivolumab. This TCR came from a human donor with classical Hodgkin lymphoma.

The CDR3 loop is CASSASGSSYEQYF. CDR3 DNA sequence: TGTGCCAGCAGCGCCAGCGGGAGCTCCTACGAGCAGTACTTC. The genes are TRBV7-9 and TRBJ2-7, with 8 bases lining up with TRBD2. Germline values: CDR1 SEHNR, CDR2 FQNEAQ (reference sequence). With V trimmed by 5 bases and J by 0 bases, 3 bases remained unmatched. This CDR3 is built from 14 residues. The variable domain in full, with the rest retrieved from reference TRBV7-9 and TRBJ2-7, is DTGVSQNPRHKITKRGQNVTFRCDPISEHNRLYWYRQTLGQGPEFLTYFQNEAQLEKSRLLSDRFSAERPKGSFSTLEIQRTEQGDSAMYLCASSASGSSYEQYFGPGTRLTVT.